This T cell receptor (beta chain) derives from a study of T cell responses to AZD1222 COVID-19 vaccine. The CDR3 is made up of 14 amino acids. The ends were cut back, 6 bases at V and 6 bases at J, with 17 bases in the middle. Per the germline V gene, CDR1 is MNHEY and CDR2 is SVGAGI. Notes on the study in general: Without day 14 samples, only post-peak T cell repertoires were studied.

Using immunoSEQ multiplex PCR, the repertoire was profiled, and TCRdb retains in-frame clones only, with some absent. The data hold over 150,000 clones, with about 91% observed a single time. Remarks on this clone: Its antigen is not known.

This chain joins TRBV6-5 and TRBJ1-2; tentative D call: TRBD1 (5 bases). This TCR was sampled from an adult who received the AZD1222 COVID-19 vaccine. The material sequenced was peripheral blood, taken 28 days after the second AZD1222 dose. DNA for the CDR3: TGTGCCAGCAGAGGAACCGGGGGGGGGAATGGCTACACCTTC. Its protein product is CASRGTGGGNGYTF.